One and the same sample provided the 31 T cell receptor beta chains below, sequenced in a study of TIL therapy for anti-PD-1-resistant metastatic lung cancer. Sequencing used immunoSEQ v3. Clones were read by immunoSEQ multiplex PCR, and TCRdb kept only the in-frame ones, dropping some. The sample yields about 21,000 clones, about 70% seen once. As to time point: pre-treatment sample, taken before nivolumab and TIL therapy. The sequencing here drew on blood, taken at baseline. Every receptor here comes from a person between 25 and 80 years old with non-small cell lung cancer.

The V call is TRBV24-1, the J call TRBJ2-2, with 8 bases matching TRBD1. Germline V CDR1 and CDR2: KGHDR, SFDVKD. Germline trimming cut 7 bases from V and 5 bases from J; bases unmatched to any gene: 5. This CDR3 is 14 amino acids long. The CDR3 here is CATSPGQVTGELFF. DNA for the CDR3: TGTGCCACCAGCCCGGGACAGGTAACCGGGGAGCTGTTTTTT.

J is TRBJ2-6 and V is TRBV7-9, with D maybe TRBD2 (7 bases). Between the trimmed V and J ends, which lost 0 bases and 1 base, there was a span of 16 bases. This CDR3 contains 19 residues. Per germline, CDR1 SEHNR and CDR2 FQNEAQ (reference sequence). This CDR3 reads CASSLAGGTSFSGANVLTF. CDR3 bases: TGTGCCAGCAGCTTAGCCGGGGGGACATCATTTTCTGGGGCCAACGTCCTGACTTTC. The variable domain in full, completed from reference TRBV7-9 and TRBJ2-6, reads DTGVSQNPRHKITKRGQNVTFRCDPISEHNRLYWYRQTLGQGPEFLTYFQNEAQLEKSRLLSDRFSAERPKGSFSTLEIQRTEQGDSAMYLCASSLAGGTSFSGANVLTFGAGSRLTVL.

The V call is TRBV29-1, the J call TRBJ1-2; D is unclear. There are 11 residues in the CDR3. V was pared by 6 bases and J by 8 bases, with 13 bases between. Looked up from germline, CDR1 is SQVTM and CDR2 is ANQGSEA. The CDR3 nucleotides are TGCAGCGTCGAACGAGGAAGAGGCTACACCTTC. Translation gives CSVERGRGYTF.

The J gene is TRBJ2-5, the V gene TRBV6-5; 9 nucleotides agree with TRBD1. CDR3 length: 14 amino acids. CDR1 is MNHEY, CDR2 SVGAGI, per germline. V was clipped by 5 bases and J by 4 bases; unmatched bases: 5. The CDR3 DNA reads TGTGCCAGCAGTACAGGGGGCGCGGGAGAGACCCAGTACTTC. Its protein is CASSTGGAGETQYF.

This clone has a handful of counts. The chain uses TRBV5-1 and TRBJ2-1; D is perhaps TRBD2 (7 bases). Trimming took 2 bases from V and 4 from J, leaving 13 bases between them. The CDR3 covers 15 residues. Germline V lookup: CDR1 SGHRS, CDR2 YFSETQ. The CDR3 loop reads CASSLVGGQYNEQFF. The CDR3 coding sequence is TGCGCCAGCAGCTTAGTGGGGGGGCAATACAATGAGCAGTTCTTC.

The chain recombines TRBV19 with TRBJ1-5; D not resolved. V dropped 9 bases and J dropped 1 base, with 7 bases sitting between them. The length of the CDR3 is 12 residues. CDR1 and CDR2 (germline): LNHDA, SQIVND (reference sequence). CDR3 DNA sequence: TGTGCCAGCACGGGGAGCAATCAGCCCCAGCATTTT. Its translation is CASTGSNQPQHF.

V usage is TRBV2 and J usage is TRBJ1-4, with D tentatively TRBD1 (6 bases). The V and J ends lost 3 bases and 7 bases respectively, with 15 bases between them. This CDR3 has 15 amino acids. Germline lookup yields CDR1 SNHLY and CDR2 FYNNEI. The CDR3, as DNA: TGTGCCAGCAGTGACAGGACAGAGACGGGTGAAAAACTGTTTTTT. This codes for CASSDRTETGEKLFF.

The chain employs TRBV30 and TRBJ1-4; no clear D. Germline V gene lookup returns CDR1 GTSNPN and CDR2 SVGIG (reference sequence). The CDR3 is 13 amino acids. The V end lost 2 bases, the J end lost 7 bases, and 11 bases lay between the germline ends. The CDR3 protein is CAWSLGFSEKLFF. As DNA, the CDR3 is TGTGCCTGGAGTTTAGGGTTTAGTGAAAAACTGTTTTTT.

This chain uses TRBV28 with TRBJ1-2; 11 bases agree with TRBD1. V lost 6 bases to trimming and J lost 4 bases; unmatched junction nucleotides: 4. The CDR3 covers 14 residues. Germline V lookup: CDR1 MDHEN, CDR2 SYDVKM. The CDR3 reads CASRDRGRTYGYTF. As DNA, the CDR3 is TGTGCCAGCAGGGACAGGGGGCGAACCTATGGCTACACCTTC.

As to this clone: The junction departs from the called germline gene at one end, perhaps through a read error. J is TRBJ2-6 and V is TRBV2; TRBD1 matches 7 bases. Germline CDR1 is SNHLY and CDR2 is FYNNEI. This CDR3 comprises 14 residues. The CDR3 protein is CASTGVAGANVLIF. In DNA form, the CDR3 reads TGTGCCAGTACAGGGGTAGCTGGGGCCAACGTCCTGATTTTC.

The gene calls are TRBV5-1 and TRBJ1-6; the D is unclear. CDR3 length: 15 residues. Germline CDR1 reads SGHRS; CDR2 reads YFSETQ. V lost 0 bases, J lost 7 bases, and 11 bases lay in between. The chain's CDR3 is CASSLVISGNSPLHF. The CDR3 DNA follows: TGCGCCAGCAGCTTGGTGATTTCGGGGAATTCACCCCTCCACTTT.

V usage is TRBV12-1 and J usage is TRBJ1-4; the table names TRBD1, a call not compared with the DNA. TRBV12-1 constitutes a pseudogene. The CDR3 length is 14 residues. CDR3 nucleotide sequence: TGTCCCCTTCTGGGGCAAGGGACTAATGAAAAACTGTTTTTT. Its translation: CPLLGQGTNEKLFF.

CDR3 region: CAWRRDSYEQYF. The DNA of the CDR3 is TGTGCCTGGAGGAGGGACTCCTACGAGCAGTACTTC. The rearrangement links TRBV30 to TRBJ2-7; D might be TRBD2 (5 bases). Trimming shortened V by 3 bases and J by 0 bases, and 6 bases separated the two germline ends. Germline lookup yields CDR1 GTSNPN and CDR2 SVGIG (reference sequence). There are 12 residues in the CDR3.

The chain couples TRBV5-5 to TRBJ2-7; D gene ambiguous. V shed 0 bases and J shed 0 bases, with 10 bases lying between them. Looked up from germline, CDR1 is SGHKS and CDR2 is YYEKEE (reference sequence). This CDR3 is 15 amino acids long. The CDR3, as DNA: TGTGCCAGCAGCTTGGGTTGGGCCAGCTCCTACGAGCAGTACTTC. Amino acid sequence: CASSLGWASSYEQYF.

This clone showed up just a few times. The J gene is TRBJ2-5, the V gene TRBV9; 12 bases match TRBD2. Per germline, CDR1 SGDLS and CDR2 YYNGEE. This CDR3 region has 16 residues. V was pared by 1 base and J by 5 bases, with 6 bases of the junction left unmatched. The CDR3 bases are TGTGCCAGCAGCGTACTAGCGGGGGGGCCATCGGAGACCCAGTACTTC. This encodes CASSVLAGGPSETQYF.

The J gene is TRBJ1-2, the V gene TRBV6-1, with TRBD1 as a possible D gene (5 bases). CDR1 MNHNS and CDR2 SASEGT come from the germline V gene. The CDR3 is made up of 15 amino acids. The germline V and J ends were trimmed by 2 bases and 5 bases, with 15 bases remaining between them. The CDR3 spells CASSENLGHSYGYTF. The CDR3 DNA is TGTGCCAGCAGTGAAAACTTGGGGCATTCGTATGGCTACACCTTC.

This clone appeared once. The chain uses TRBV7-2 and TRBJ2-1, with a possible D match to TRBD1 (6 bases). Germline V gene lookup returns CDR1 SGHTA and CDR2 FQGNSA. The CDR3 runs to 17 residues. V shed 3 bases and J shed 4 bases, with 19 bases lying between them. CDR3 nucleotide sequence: TGTGCCAGCAGCTTGGGGGCCAGTAATTGGCGTTACAATGAGCAGTTCTTC. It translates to CASSLGASNWRYNEQFF. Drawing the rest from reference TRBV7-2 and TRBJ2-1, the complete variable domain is GAGVSQSPSNKVTEKGKDVELRCDPISGHTALYWYRQSLGQGLEFLIYFQGNSAPDKSGLPSDRFSAERTGGSVSTLTIQRTQQEDSAVYLCASSLGASNWRYNEQFFGPGTRLTVL.

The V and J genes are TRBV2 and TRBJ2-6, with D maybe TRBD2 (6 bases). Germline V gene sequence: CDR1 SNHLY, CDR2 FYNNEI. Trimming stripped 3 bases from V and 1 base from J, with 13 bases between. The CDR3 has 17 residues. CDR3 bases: TGTGCCAGCAGTGAGTCCGTCGCGGGGTCTGGGGCCAACGTCCTGACTTTC. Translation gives CASSESVAGSGANVLTF. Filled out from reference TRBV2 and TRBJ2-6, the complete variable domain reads EPEVTQTPSHQVTQMGQEVILRCVPISNHLYFYWYRQILGQKVEFLVSFYNNEISEKSEIFDDQFSVERPDGSNFTLKIRSTKLEDSAMYFCASSESVAGSGANVLTFGAGSRLTVL.

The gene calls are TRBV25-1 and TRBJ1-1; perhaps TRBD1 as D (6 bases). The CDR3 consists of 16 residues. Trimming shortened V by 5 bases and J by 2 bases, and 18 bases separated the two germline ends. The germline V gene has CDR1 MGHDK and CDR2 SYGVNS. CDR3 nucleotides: TGTGCCAGCAGTCTGGGGATACAGGGATTTAACACTGAAGCTTTCTTT. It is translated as CASSLGIQGFNTEAFF.

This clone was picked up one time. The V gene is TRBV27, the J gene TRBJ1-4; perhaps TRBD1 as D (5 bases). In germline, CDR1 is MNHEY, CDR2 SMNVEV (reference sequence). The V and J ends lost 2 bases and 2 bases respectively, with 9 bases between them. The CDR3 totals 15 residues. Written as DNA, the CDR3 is TGTGCCAGCAGTTTAGTCTGGGGGACTAATGAAAAACTGTTTTTT. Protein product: CASSLVWGTNEKLFF.

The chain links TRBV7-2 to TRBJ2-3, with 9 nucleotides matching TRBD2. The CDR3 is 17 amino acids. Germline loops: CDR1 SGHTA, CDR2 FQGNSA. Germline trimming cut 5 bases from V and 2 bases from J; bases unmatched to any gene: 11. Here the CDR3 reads CASSPRWTSENTDTQYF. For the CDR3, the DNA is TGTGCCAGCAGCCCCCGGTGGACTAGCGAGAACACAGATACGCAGTATTTT.

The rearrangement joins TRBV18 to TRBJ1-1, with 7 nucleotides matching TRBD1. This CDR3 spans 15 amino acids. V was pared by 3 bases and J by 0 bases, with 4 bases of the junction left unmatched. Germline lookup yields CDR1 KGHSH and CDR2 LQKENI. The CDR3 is CASSPLDRVNTEAFF. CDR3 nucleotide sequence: TGTGCCAGCTCACCCTTAGACAGGGTGAACACTGAAGCTTTCTTT.

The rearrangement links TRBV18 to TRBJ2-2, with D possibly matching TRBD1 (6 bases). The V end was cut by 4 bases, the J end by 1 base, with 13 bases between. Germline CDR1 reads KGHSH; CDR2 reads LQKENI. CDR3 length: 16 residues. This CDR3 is CASSRDQGWNTGELFF. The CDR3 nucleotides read TGTGCCAGCTCACGAGACCAGGGGTGGAACACCGGGGAGCTGTTTTTT.

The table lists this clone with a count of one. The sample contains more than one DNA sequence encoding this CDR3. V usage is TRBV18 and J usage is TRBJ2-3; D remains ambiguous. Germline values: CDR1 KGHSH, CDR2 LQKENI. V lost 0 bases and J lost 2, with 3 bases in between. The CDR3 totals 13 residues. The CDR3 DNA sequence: TGTGCCAGCTCACCACCATCCACAGATACGCAGTATTTT. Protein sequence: CASSPPSTDTQYF.

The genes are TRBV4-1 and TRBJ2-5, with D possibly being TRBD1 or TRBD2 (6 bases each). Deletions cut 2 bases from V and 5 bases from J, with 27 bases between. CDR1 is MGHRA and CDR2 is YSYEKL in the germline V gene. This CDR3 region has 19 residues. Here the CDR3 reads CASSQNPPGDWLVRETQYF. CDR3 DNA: TGCGCCAGCAGCCAAAACCCGCCAGGGGACTGGCTGGTGAGGGAGACCCAGTACTTC.

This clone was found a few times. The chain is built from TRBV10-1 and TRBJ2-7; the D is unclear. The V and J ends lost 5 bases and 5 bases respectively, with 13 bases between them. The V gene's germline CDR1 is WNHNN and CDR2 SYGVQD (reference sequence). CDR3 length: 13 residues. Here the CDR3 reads CASSYGPRNEQYF. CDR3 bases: TGCGCCAGCAGTTACGGACCCAGGAACGAGCAGTACTTC.

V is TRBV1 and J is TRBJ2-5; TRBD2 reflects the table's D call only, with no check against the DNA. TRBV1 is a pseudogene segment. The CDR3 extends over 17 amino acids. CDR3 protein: CTSSQGPEAGVVETQYF. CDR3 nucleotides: TGCACCAGCAGCCAAGGCCCCGAAGCGGGGGTGGTGGAGACCCAGTACTTC.

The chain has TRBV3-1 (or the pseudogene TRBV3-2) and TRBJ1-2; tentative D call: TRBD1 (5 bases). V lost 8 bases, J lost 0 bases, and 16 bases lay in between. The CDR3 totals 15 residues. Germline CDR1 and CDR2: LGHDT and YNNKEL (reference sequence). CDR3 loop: CASRDGFMANYGYTF. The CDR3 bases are TGTGCCAGCCGGGACGGCTTCATGGCTAACTATGGCTACACCTTC.

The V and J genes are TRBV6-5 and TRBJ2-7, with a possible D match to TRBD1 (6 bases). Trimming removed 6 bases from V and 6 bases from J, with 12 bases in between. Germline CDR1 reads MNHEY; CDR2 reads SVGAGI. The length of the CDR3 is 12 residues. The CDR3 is CASSPQGLEQYF. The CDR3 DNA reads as TGTGCCAGCAGCCCCCAGGGGCTCGAGCAGTACTTC.

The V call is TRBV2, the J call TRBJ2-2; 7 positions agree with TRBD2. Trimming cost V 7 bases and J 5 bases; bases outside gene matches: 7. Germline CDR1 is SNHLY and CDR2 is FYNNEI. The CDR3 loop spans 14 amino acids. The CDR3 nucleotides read TGTGCCAGCACGAGGGAGGGATGGACCGGGGAGCTGTTTTTT. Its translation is CASTREGWTGELFF.

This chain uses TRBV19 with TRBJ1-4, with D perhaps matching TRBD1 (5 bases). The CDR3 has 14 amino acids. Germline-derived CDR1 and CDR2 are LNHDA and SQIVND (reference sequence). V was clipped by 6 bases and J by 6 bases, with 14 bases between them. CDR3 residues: CASRLGVVDEKLFF. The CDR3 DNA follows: TGTGCCAGTAGGTTGGGGGTCGTGGATGAAAAACTGTTTTTT.